The source of this T cell receptor beta chain is a study of cytomegalovirus exposure and HLA in healthy donors. Study-level information: Most donors, less than 85% of a few hundred genotyped, fell in the Caucasian-associated ancestry cluster.

This PCR relied on a set of 60 Vbeta primers and 13 Jbeta primers. Generated by immunoSEQ multiplex PCR, the TCRdb table keeps only in-frame clones and is missing some. Here the sample spans about 110,000 clones, roughly 82% being singletons. Trimming removed 7 bases from V and 2 bases from J; junction bases left unmatched: 15. The CDR3 consists of 16 residues. CDR1 and CDR2 (germline): SGHKS, YYEKEE (reference sequence). Sequencing was performed on PBMCs. The V call is TRBV5-5, the J call TRBJ2-7; 7 bases align to TRBD2. This sequence originates from a human donor in good health. The CDR3 bases are TGTGCCAGCCGCCTGACCGGGACTAACGTAGCCTACGAGCAGTACTTC. Its translation is CASRLTGTNVAYEQYF.